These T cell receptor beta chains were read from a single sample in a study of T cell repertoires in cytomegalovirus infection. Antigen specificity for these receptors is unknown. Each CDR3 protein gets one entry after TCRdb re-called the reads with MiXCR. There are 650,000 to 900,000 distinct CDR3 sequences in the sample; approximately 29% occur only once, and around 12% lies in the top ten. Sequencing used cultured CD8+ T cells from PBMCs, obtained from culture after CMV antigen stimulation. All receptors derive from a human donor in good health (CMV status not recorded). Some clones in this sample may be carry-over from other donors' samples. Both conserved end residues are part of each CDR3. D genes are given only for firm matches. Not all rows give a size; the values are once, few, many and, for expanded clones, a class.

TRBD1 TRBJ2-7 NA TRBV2 TGTGCCAGCAGACAGGGGGCCACCTACGAGCAGTACTTC CASRQGATYEQYF
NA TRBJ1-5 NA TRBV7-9 TGTGCCAGCAGCTTTGGGGGATTCGGTAATCAGCCCCAGCATTTT CASSFGGFGNQPQHF
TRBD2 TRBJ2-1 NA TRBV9 TGTGCCAGCAGCGTAGGGTCTAGCGGGGGGGCCGGGAATGAGCAGTTCTTC CASSVGSSGGAGNEQFF
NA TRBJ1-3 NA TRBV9 TGTGCCAGTAGCGACCCGTTGGGACCGCACGGAAACACCATATATTTT CASSDPLGPHGNTIYF
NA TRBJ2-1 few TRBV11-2 TGTGCCAGCACGCTAACTGGGAATGAGCAGTTCTTC CASTLTGNEQFF
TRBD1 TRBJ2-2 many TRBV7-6 TGTGCCAGCCTGGGACAGGGTGGGGACGGGGAGCTGTTTTTT CASLGQGGDGELFF
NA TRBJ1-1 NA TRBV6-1 TGTGCCAGCACAGGGACAATTGAAGCTTTCTTT CASTGTIEAFF
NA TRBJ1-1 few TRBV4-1 TGCGCCAGCAGCCAAGATCCCGGGGCTGAAGCTTTCTTT CASSQDPGAEAFF
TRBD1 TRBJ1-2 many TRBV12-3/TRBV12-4 TGTGCCAGCAGTTTAGCGAACAGGGGACCTAACTATGGCTACACCTTC CASSLANRGPNYGYTF
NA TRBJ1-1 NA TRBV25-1 TGTGCCAGCCGGAGGGCAGGCACTGAAGCTTTCTTT CASRRAGTEAFF
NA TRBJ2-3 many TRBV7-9 TGTGCCAGCAGCCCCATCTCGGCAGCCTCAACAGATACGCAGTATTTT CASSPISAASTDTQYF
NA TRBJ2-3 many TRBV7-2 TGTGCCAGCAGCCCCCAACGGGGTGGGACAGATACGCAGTATTTT CASSPQRGGTDTQYF
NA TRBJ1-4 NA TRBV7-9 TGTGCCAGCAGCTTGTTCGGCAGGGAGACTAATGAAAAACTGTTTTTT CASSLFGRETNEKLFF
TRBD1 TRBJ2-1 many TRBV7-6 TGTGCCAGCAGCTTAAAGGGGACAGGATACAATGAGCAGTTCTTC CASSLKGTGYNEQFF
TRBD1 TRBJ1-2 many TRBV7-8 TGTGCCAGCAGCCAAGGATTGACAGGGAACGGCTACACCTTC CASSQGLTGNGYTF
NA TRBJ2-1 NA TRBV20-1 TGCAGTGCCTGGGACCCGAGGAGCAATGAGCAGTTCTTT CSAWDPRSNEQFF
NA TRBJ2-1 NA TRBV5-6 TGTGCCAGCAGCTTGACGCCCCATGAGCAGTTCTTC CASSLTPHEQFF
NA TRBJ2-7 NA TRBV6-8 TGTGCCAGCAGTTTCCGGGACACCTACGGGCAGTACTTC CASSFRDTYGQYF
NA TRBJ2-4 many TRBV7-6 TGTGCCAGCAGCCCGGGGGAGGAAAACATTCAGTACTTC CASSPGEENIQYF
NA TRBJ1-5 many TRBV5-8 TGTGCCAGCAGCTTGGTGGGGTGGAGCAATCAGCCCCAGCATTTT CASSLVGWSNQPQHF
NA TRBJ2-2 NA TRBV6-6 TGTGCCAGCAGTTACTTGGCCCCTGGCAACACCGGGGAGCTGTTTTTT CASSYLAPGNTGELFF
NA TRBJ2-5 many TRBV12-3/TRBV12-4 TGTGCCAGCAGTTTAAGGCAGGGGGGAGAGACCCAGTACTTC CASSLRQGGETQYF